This TCR beta chain was recorded in a study of OX40 agonist ivuxolimab in advanced cancers. Study as a whole: As their treatment, patients were administered ivuxolimab, an agonistic anti-OX40 (CD134) antibody. Having had anti-PD-1, anti-PD-L1 or anti-CTLA-4 therapy before was allowed, and roughly 38% had some.

Germline V gene data show CDR1 as SGHTA and CDR2 as FQGNSA. Trimming left V 5 bases short and J 5 bases short, with 12 bases between. The CDR3 extends over 13 amino acids. This table comes from immunoSEQ multiplex PCR, and its TCRdb copy is limited to in-frame clones, with some not included. Of 75,000 to 80,000 clones listed, approximately 80% are singletons. Study-level results: Low normalized T-cell clonal expansion was additionally recorded for some nonresponders.

This clone appeared a single time. What it binds is unknown. The sequence derives from an adult with an advanced solid tumor such as melanoma, head and neck, liver or kidney cancer. The starting material was CD4+ or CD8+ T cells sorted from blood, obtained in a trial of the OX40 agonist ivuxolimab. V and J are TRBV7-2 and TRBJ1-1, with a tentative D call TRBD1 (6 bases). The CDR3 reads CASSQDSRTEAFF. The CDR3 DNA reads as TGTGCCAGCAGCCAGGACAGTCGGACTGAAGCTTTCTTT.